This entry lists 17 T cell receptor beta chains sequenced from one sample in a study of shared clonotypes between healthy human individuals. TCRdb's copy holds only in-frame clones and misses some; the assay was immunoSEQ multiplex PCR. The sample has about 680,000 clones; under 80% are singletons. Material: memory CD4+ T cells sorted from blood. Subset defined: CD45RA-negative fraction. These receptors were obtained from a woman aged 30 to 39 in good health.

The CDR3 DNA is TGTGCCAGTAGTATAGCCGGGACTACCTACAATGAGCAGTTCTTC. Amino acid sequence: CASSIAGTTYNEQFF. The chain joins TRBV19 to TRBJ2-1; the match to TRBD2 covers 7 bases. CDR3 length: 15 residues. J lost 2 bases, V lost 1 base, and 2 bases had no gene match. The germline CDR1 and CDR2 sequences are LNHDA and SQIVND (reference sequence).

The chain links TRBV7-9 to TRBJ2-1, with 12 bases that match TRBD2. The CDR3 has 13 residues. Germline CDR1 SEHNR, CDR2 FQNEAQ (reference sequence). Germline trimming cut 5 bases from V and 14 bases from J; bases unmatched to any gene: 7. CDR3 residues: CASSPTSGSKEFF. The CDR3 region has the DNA TGTGCCAGCAGCCCGACTAGCGGGAGTAAGGAGTTCTTC.

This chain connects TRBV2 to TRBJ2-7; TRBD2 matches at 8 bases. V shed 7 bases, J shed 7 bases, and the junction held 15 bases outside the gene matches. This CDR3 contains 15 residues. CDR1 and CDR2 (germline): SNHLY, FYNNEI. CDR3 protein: CASTRGGTGGGEQYF. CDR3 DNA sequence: TGTGCCAGCACCCGGGGGGGAACGGGAGGAGGTGAGCAGTACTTC.

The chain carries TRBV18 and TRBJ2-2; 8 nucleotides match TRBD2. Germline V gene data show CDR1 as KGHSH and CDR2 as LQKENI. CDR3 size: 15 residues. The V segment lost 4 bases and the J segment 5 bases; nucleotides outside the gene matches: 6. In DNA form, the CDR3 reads TGTGCCAGCTCACTAGGGACTAGAGCTACCGGGGAGCTGTTTTTT. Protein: CASSLGTRATGELFF.

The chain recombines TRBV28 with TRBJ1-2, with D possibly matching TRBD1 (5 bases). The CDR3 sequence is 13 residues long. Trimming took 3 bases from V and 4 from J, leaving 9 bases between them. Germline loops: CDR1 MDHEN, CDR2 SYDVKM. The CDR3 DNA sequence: TGTGCCAGCAGTTTCCAGGGAGGCTATGGCTACACCTTC. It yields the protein CASSFQGGYGYTF.

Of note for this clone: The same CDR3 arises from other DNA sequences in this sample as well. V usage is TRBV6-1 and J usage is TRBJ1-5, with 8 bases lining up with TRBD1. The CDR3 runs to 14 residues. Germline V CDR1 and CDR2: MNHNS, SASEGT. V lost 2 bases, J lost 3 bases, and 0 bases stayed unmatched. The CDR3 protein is CASSEQGANQPQHF. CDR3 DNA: TGTGCCAGCAGTGAACAGGGGGCCAATCAGCCCCAGCATTTT.

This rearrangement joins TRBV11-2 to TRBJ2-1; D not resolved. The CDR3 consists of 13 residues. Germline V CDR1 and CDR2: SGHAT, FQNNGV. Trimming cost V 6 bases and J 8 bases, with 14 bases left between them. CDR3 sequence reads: CASSPFTAYEQFF. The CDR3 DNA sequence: TGTGCCAGCAGTCCCTTCACCGCCTATGAGCAGTTCTTC. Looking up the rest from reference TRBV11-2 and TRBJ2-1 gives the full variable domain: EAGVAQSPRYKIIEKRQSVAFWCNPISGHATLYWYQQILGQGPKLLIQFQNNGVVDDSQLPKDRFSAERLKGVDSTLKIQPAKLEDSAVYLCASSPFTAYEQFFGPGTRLTVL.

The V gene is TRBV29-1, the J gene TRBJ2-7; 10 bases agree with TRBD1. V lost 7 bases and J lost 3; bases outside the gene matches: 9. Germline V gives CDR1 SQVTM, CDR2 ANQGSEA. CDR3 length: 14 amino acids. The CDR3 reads CSGNGQGVFYEQYF. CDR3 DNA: TGCAGCGGTAATGGACAGGGGGTATTCTACGAGCAGTACTTC.

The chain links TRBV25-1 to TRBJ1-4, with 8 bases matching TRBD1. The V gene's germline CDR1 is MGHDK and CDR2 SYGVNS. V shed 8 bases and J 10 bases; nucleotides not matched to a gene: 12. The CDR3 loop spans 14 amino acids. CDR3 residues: CASGPGTGRSKLFF. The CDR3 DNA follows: TGTGCCAGCGGACCCGGGACAGGTCGATCAAAACTGTTTTTT.

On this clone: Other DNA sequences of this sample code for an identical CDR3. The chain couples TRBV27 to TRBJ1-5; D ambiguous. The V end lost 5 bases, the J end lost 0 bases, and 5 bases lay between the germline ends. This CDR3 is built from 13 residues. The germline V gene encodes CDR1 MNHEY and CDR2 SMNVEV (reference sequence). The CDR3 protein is CASSPLSNQPQHF. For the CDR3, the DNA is TGTGCCAGCAGTCCTCTTAGCAATCAGCCCCAGCATTTT.

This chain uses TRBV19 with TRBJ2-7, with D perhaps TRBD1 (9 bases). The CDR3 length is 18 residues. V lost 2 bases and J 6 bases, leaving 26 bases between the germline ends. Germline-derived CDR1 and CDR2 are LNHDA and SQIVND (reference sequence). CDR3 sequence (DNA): TGTGCCAGTAGTATACGGGGGGGCCCGGGACAGGGCGGATCCGAGCAGTACTTC. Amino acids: CASSIRGGPGQGGSEQYF.

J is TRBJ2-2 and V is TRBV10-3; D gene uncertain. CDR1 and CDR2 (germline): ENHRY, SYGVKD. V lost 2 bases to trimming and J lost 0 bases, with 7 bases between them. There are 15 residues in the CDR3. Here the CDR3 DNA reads TGTGCCATCAGTGAGGGCAGGCCGAACACCGGGGAGCTGTTTTTT. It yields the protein CAISEGRPNTGELFF.

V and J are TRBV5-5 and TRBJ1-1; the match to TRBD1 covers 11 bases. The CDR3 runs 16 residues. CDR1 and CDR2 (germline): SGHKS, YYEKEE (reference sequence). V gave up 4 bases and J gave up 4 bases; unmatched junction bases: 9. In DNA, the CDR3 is TGTGCCAGCAGCGAACAACCGGGACAGGGGGTCACTGAAGCTTTCTTT. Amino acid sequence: CASSEQPGQGVTEAFF.

CDR3 DNA sequence: TGTGCCAGCAGTTACTCCTACCTAGCGGGGGTCTACGAGCAGTACTTC. This gives the protein CASSYSYLAGVYEQYF. The V and J genes are TRBV6-5 and TRBJ2-7, with TRBD2 matching over 10 bases. The CDR3 is 16 residues long. From germline, CDR1 is MNHEY and CDR2 SVGAGI. Unmatched junction bases numbered 5, after V lost 0 bases and J lost 3 bases.

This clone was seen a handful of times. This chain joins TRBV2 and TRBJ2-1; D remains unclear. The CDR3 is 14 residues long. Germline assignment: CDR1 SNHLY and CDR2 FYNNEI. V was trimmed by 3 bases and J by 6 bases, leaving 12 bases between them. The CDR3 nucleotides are TGTGCCAGCAGTGACCGTCTGTCCCGCAATGAGCAGTTCTTC. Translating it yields CASSDRLSRNEQFF.

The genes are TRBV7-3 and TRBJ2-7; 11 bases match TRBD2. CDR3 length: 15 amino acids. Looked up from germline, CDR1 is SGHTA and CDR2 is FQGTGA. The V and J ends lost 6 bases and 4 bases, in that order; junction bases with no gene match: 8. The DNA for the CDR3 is TGTGCCAGCAGTCAACTAGCGGGAGTAGAGTACGAGCAGTACTTC. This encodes CASSQLAGVEYEQYF.

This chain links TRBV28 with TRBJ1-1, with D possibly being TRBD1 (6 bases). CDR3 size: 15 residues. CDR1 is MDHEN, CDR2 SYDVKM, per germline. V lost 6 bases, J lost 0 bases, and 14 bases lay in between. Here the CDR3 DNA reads TGTGCCAGCAGCTCCCCCGGGACACTGAACACTGAAGCTTTCTTT. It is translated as CASSSPGTLNTEAFF.